This record looks at one TCR beta chain sequence and its context. Its antigen is undetermined. RNA was extracted and reverse transcribed into cDNA as the sequencing template. Some clones are missing from TCRdb's copy, which holds only in-frame ones; the method was immunoSEQ multiplex PCR. Counted here are roughly 120,000 clones, around 56% occurring once; the ten biggest clones make up around 0.46%. Treatment given: oral pan-JAK inhibitor, 5-10 mg twice daily. V lost 7 bases, J lost 4 bases, and 4 bases stayed unmatched. The V gene's germline CDR1 is LNHDA and CDR2 SQIVND (reference sequence). The CDR3 runs 13 residues. This sample stems from a study of CD8+ T cells in alopecia areata. Study conclusions and caveats: Tofacitinib significantly reduced both scalp clonality and expanded CD8+ clones among the top 100. Normal skin's resident alphabeta T cells are sequenced alongside lesional scalp T cells. Because one nonresponder was included, the link of baseline CD8+ expansion to response is considered uncertain.

The material was CD4+ T cells sorted from blood, obtained at week 4, from a patient treated with tofacitinib. The chain is built from TRBV19 and TRBJ2-1; TRBD2 aligns across 7 bases. The sequence came from a human donor with alopecia areata. CDR3 in DNA: TGTGCCAGTACCGCTAGCGGATACAATGAGCAGTTCTTC. Protein product: CASTASGYNEQFF.